The 27 T cell receptor beta chains below were found in one sample sequenced in a study of siplizumab effects on memory and regulatory T cells. Sequenced by immunoSEQ multiplex PCR; TCRdb stores in-frame clones only, minus some. The table has 60,000 or so clones, approximately 93% seen once. Sequencing was carried out using CD8+ T cells sorted from blood. All receptors derive from a human donor in good health.

The chain is built from TRBV27 and TRBJ2-5; D ambiguous. The CDR3 has 11 amino acids. Germline CDR1 and CDR2: MNHEY and SMNVEV (reference sequence). Trimming shortened V by 2 bases and J by 6 bases, and 4 bases separated the two germline ends. The CDR3 coding sequence is TGTGCCAGCAGTTTAGGTCAGACCCAGTACTTC. Its protein is CASSLGQTQYF.

This chain uses TRBV7-9 with TRBJ2-3; D is unresolved. This CDR3 comprises 15 residues. V gave up 5 bases and J gave up 5 bases, with 17 bases separating them. Looked up from germline, CDR1 is SEHNR and CDR2 is FQNEAQ (reference sequence). This CDR3 is CASSISLGLEDTQYF. CDR3 DNA sequence: TGTGCCAGCAGCATCAGCCTCGGGCTAGAAGATACGCAGTATTTT.

The chain carries TRBV7-2 and TRBJ2-1; 13 bases map to TRBD2. V dropped 3 bases and J dropped 3; count of bases not matched to a gene: 2. Germline V gene sequence: CDR1 SGHTA, CDR2 FQGNSA. This CDR3 region has 16 residues. CDR3 in DNA: TGTGCCAGCAGCTTTGGGACTAGCGGGGTCTACAATGAGCAGTTCTTC. Translated: CASSFGTSGVYNEQFF.

The genes are TRBV5-1 and TRBJ2-7; 9 positions agree with TRBD2. The V and J ends lost 0 bases and 2 bases, in that order; junction bases with no gene match: 6. The V gene's germline CDR1 is SGHRS and CDR2 YFSETQ. This CDR3 region has 16 residues. The CDR3 bases are TGCGCCAGCAGCTTGGATCTCCGACTAGCGGCCTACGAGCAGTACTTC. It encodes CASSLDLRLAAYEQYF. The full variable domain, rest sourced from reference TRBV5-1 and TRBJ2-7, is KAGVTQTPRYLIKTRGQQVTLSCSPISGHRSVSWYQQTPGQGLQFLFEYFSETQRNKGNFPGRFSGRQFSNSRSEMNVSTLELGDSALYLCASSLDLRLAAYEQYFGPGTRLTVT.

This clone has just one count. The chain recombines TRBV7-9 with TRBJ2-3; D tentatively fits TRBD1 or TRBD2 (6 bases each). The CDR3 length is 16 residues. V shed 5 bases and J shed 0 bases, with 15 bases lying between them. Germline loops: CDR1 SEHNR, CDR2 FQNEAQ (reference sequence). The CDR3, as DNA: TGTGCCAGCAGCCCCCCGGGGGCTCCTAGCACAGATACGCAGTATTTT. This sequence encodes CASSPPGAPSTDTQYF.

This sequence joins TRBV7-9 and TRBJ1-6, with D hard to call. CDR1 SEHNR and CDR2 FQNEAQ come from the germline V gene (reference sequence). This CDR3 is 11 amino acids long. V was cut by 6 bases and J by 14 bases, with 11 bases left in between. The CDR3 protein is CASSNSFTLHF. DNA of the CDR3: TGTGCCAGCAGTAACAGTTTCACCCTCCACTTT.

V and J are TRBV21-1 and TRBJ2-2; the table's TRBD2 call for D was not verified on the DNA. TRBV21-1 is termed a pseudogene. CDR3 length: 14 residues. The CDR3 protein is CASSVAGSVGELFF. CDR3 in DNA: TGTGCCAGCAGCGTAGCGGGATCGGTCGGGGAGCTGTTTTTT.

The chain uses TRBV7-3 and TRBJ2-2; D unresolved. V lost 4 bases and J lost 0, with 15 bases in between. The germline CDR1 and CDR2 sequences are SGHTA and FQGTGA. The CDR3 is 17 residues long. This CDR3 reads CASSSSDGGPNTGELFF. The CDR3 region has the DNA TGTGCCAGCAGCTCCTCGGACGGCGGTCCGAACACCGGGGAGCTGTTTTTT.

This CDR3 is CASSKGQRLNEKLFF. The CDR3 bases are TGTGCCAGCAGTAAAGGACAGCGATTGAATGAAAAACTGTTTTTT. This sequence joins TRBV28 and TRBJ1-4; D may be TRBD1 (6 bases). Germline CDR1 and CDR2: MDHEN and SYDVKM. CDR3 length: 15 amino acids. Trimming cost V 5 bases and J 5 bases, with 15 bases left between them. Drawing the rest from reference TRBV28 and TRBJ1-4, the complete variable domain is DVKVTQSSRYLVKRTGEKVFLECVQDMDHENMFWYRQDPGLGLRLIYFSYDVKMKEKGDIPEGYSVSREKKERFSLILESASTNQTSMYLCASSKGQRLNEKLFFGSGTQLSVL.

The chain couples TRBV4-3 to TRBJ1-5; D gene uncertain. Deletions cut 0 bases from V and 0 bases from J, with 6 bases between. In germline, CDR1 is LGHNA, CDR2 YSLEER. This CDR3 has 15 residues. CDR3 residues: CASSQDRNSNQPQHF. CDR3 DNA: TGCGCCAGCAGCCAAGACAGGAATAGCAATCAGCCCCAGCATTTT.

The chain uses TRBV7-9 and TRBJ2-7; 7 nucleotides align to TRBD1. Germline trimming cut 1 base from V and 2 bases from J; bases unmatched to any gene: 5. This CDR3 is built from 15 residues. The V gene's germline CDR1 is SEHNR and CDR2 FQNEAQ (reference sequence). This CDR3 reads CASSLGIGTAYEQYF. CDR3 nucleotides: TGTGCCAGCAGCTTAGGGATAGGGACAGCCTACGAGCAGTACTTC.

Only one count was recorded for this clone. In the same sample, other DNA sequences code for this CDR3. The chain couples TRBV5-6 to TRBJ2-1; D is ambiguous. The CDR3 contains 11 residues. V gave up 2 bases and J gave up 7 bases, with 4 bases separating them. Germline-derived CDR1 and CDR2 are SGHDT and YYEEEE. The CDR3 here is CASSLSNEQFF. The CDR3 coding sequence is TGTGCCAGCAGCTTATCGAATGAGCAGTTCTTC.

The chain combines TRBV6-1 with TRBJ1-5; D gene ambiguous. Between the trimmed V and J ends, which lost 2 bases and 6 bases, there was a span of 8 bases. This CDR3 comprises 13 residues. Germline CDR1 MNHNS, CDR2 SASEGT. CDR3 DNA: TGTGCCAGCAGTGAATTCGTCAGTCAGCCCCAGCATTTT. As protein: CASSEFVSQPQHF.

The V and J genes are TRBV7-9 and TRBJ2-1; 12 bases line up with TRBD1. The J segment lost 10 bases and the V segment lost 5 bases, leaving 3 bases of the junction unmatched. This CDR3 has 13 residues. CDR1 and CDR2 from the germline V gene are SEHNR and FQNEAQ (reference sequence). CDR3 residues: CASSPGTGGEQFF. As DNA, the CDR3 is TGTGCCAGCAGCCCCGGGACAGGGGGCGAGCAGTTCTTC. The full variable domain, completed using reference TRBV7-9 and TRBJ2-1, is DTGVSQNPRHKITKRGQNVTFRCDPISEHNRLYWYRQTLGQGPEFLTYFQNEAQLEKSRLLSDRFSAERPKGSFSTLEIQRTEQGDSAMYLCASSPGTGGEQFFGPGTRLTVL.

This clone was observed a few times. This chain uses TRBV15 with TRBJ1-1; the D is unclear. This CDR3 is 17 amino acids long. Trimming took 0 bases from V and 1 from J, leaving 15 bases between them. The germline CDR1 and CDR2 sequences are LNHNV and YYDKDF (reference sequence). The CDR3 region has the DNA TGTGCCACCAGCAGAGAAACGGGAGTTTCCGGGAACACTGAAGCTTTCTTT. Its translation: CATSRETGVSGNTEAFF.

The chain employs TRBV19 and TRBJ1-1, with D possibly being TRBD1 (6 bases). This CDR3 has 17 residues. The V end lost 3 bases, the J end lost 2 bases, and 19 bases lay between the germline ends. Germline-derived CDR1 and CDR2 are LNHDA and SQIVND (reference sequence). CDR3 sequence reads: CASSIVFGQGPNTEAFF. The CDR3 region has the DNA TGTGCCAGTAGTATCGTCTTTGGGCAGGGGCCCAACACTGAAGCTTTCTTT.

The chain joins TRBV11-3 to TRBJ2-5; D might be TRBD1 (6 bases). This CDR3 is built from 13 residues. The V and J ends lost 0 bases and 4 bases respectively, with 6 bases between them. In germline, CDR1 is SGHNT, CDR2 YENEEA. CDR3 in amino acids: CASSLDRGETQYF. In nucleotides, the CDR3 is TGTGCCAGCAGCTTAGACAGGGGAGAGACCCAGTACTTC.

The chain links TRBV28 to TRBJ2-5; the D call may be TRBD1 or TRBD2 (6 bases each). Between the trimmed V and J ends, which lost 7 bases and 0 bases, there was a span of 12 bases. The CDR3 length is 14 residues. Germline V gene data show CDR1 as MDHEN and CDR2 as SYDVKM. Written as DNA, the CDR3 is TGTGCCAGCACCCCAGGGGAGGACCAAGAGACCCAGTACTTC. It yields the protein CASTPGEDQETQYF.

The V gene is TRBV6-5, the J gene TRBJ2-1; 9 positions agree with TRBD1. Germline lookup yields CDR1 MNHEY and CDR2 SVGAGI. The J segment lost 7 bases and the V segment lost 6 bases, leaving 7 bases of the junction unmatched. The CDR3 is made up of 14 amino acids. This chain's CDR3 is CASRGDRVTNEQFF. CDR3 in DNA: TGTGCCAGCAGGGGGGACAGGGTCACAAATGAGCAGTTCTTC.

This rearrangement joins TRBV19 to TRBJ1-5, with D possibly TRBD1 on 6 matching bases. The CDR3 contains 14 residues. Trimming took 4 bases from V and 6 from J, leaving 13 bases between them. The germline V gene encodes CDR1 LNHDA and CDR2 SQIVND (reference sequence). The CDR3 DNA reads TGTGCCAGTAGTACTCTGCAGGGGAGTCAGCCCCAGCATTTT. Translation: CASSTLQGSQPQHF.

The chain has TRBV6-5 and TRBJ1-3, with D maybe TRBD1 (5 bases). The germline CDR1 and CDR2 sequences are MNHEY and SVGAGI. This CDR3 spans 13 amino acids. Trimming removed 9 bases at V and 2 bases at J, with 11 bases between. The DNA for the CDR3 is TGTGCCAGACCCCCGGGACCTGGAAACACCATATATTTT. Translation: CARPPGPGNTIYF.

This rearrangement joins TRBV21-1 to TRBJ1-4. TRBV21-1 has pseudogene status. The CDR3 has 16 residues. The CDR3 spells CASSTHRDFFNEKLFF. For the CDR3, the DNA is TGTGCCAGCAGCACCCACCGGGACTTTTTTAATGAAAAACTGTTTTTT.

This clone has just one count. The chain links TRBV29-1 to TRBJ2-2; the match to TRBD1 covers 7 bases. The CDR3 is 14 residues long. The V gene's germline CDR1 is SQVTM and CDR2 ANQGSEA. The V gene end was trimmed by 7 bases and the J gene end by 0 bases; junction bases not matched to a gene: 5. For the CDR3, the DNA is TGCAGCGCATCCGGGACAGCGAACACCGGGGAGCTGTTTTTT. This encodes CSASGTANTGELFF.

The chain uses TRBV6-1 and TRBJ2-7, with D possibly being TRBD1 (5 bases). V was cut by 9 bases and J by 6 bases, with 15 bases left in between. The CDR3 sequence is 12 residues long. Germline values: CDR1 MNHNS, CDR2 SASEGT. In DNA form, the CDR3 reads TGTGCCAGAGGCGCAGGGTCGCTCGAGCAGTACTTC. It is translated as CARGAGSLEQYF.

The rearrangement joins TRBV27 to TRBJ2-3; tentative D call: TRBD2 (5 bases). CDR3 length: 13 amino acids. Germline V lookup: CDR1 MNHEY, CDR2 SMNVEV (reference sequence). V lost 6 bases, J lost 4 bases, and 11 bases lay in between. The CDR3 here is CASSPEAADTQYF. The DNA for the CDR3 is TGTGCCAGCAGCCCGGAGGCAGCAGATACGCAGTATTTT.

The V gene is TRBV7-2, the J gene TRBJ2-7, with D unclear. V dropped 1 base and J dropped 6 bases, with 10 bases sitting between them. The CDR3 sequence is 13 residues long. CDR1 SGHTA and CDR2 FQGNSA come from the germline V gene. The CDR3 coding sequence is TGTGCCAGCAGCTTAGTGGCTGGGTCCGAGCAGTACTTC. It codes for CASSLVAGSEQYF.

V is TRBV7-3 and J is TRBJ2-1; the match to TRBD2 covers 11 bases. Germline V CDR1 and CDR2: SGHTA, FQGTGA. This CDR3 contains 15 residues. V lost 2 bases and J lost 7; bases outside the gene matches: 4. This chain's CDR3 is CASSLVTSGTNEQFF. The CDR3 coding sequence is TGTGCCAGCAGCTTAGTGACTAGCGGGACGAATGAGCAGTTCTTC.